These 25 T cell receptor beta chains originate from one sample sequenced in a study of identical twins. TCRdb independently ran MiXCR on the 5' RACE reads; one entry per CDR3 protein. Among a few hundred thousand distinct CDR3 sequences listed, around 15% were seen once. In addition, the sample was reused for a study of yellow fever vaccine responses in identical twins.

Sequences were obtained from CD4+ T cells sorted from blood. The receptor set was obtained from a woman between 18 and 29 years old in good health.

This clonotype was seen a few times. The chain employs TRBV5-1 and TRBJ2-3; maybe TRBD2 (6 bases). The germline V gene has CDR1 SGHRS and CDR2 YFSETQ. The CDR3 has 15 residues. V was shortened by 2 bases and J by 1 base, with 11 bases between the two germline ends. The DNA for the CDR3 is TGCGCCAGCAGCTTCGTGGGAGGAGGCACAGATACGCAGTATTTT. The encoded protein is CASSFVGGGTDTQYF.

This clonotype was counted only a few times. The chain has TRBV2 and TRBJ2-7; D ambiguous. The V end was cut by 2 bases, the J end by 5 bases, with 16 bases between. The CDR3 is 15 residues long. Germline CDR1 is SNHLY and CDR2 is FYNNEI. The CDR3 loop is CASSERLTVLHEQYF. In nucleotides, the CDR3 is TGTGCCAGCAGTGAACGACTGACGGTATTACACGAGCAGTACTTC.

V gene TRBV3-1 combines with J gene TRBJ2-7, with 7 bases identical to TRBD1. Per germline, CDR1 LGHDT and CDR2 YNNKEL (reference sequence). The CDR3 runs to 12 residues. Unmatched junction bases numbered 3, after V lost 8 bases and J lost 2 bases. The CDR3 DNA reads TGTGCCAGCGGGACAGTGGCCTACGAGCAGTACTTC. Translation gives CASGTVAYEQYF.

This chain connects TRBV3-1 to TRBJ2-7; D unresolved. Looked up from germline, CDR1 is LGHDT and CDR2 is YNNKEL (reference sequence). There are 12 residues in the CDR3. The germline V and J ends were trimmed by 2 bases and 6 bases, with 8 bases remaining between them. The CDR3 loop reads CASSQTLREQYF. The CDR3 DNA is TGTGCCAGCAGCCAAACCCTACGCGAGCAGTACTTC.

This clonotype has only a few counts. J is TRBJ2-5 and V is TRBV7-6; tentatively, D is TRBD2 (5 bases). The CDR3 contains 15 residues. The V gene's germline CDR1 is SGHVS and CDR2 FNYEAQ. V was cut by 2 bases and J by 5 bases, with 15 bases left in between. DNA for the CDR3: TGTGCCAGCAGCTTAACGAGTGCGGGCTCTGAGACCCAGTACTTC. Amino acid sequence: CASSLTSAGSETQYF.

This clonotype was counted only a few times. The chain employs TRBV19 and TRBJ2-3; TRBD2 matches 8 bases. Germline CDR1 LNHDA, CDR2 SQIVND (reference sequence). Trimming cost V 3 bases and J 1 base; bases outside gene matches: 3. CDR3 length equals 15 residues. Here the CDR3 DNA reads TGTGCCAGTAGTATCCGTAGCGGGGGCACAGATACGCAGTATTTT. This gives the protein CASSIRSGGTDTQYF. Based on the CDR3 plus reference TRBV19 and TRBJ2-3, the full variable domain is DGGITQSPKYLFRKEGQNVTLSCEQNLNHDAMYWYRQDPGQGLRLIYYSQIVNDFQKGDIAEGYSVSREKKESFPLTVTSAQKNPTAFYLCASSIRSGGTDTQYFGPGTRLTVL.

This clonotype has more than one count but fewer than ten. The rearrangement uses TRBV6-2 or TRBV6-3 and TRBJ2-7; 10 bases align to TRBD1. This CDR3 has 17 amino acids. V trimming: 3 bases; J trimming: 4 bases; junction bases outside the gene matches: 12. Germline lookup yields CDR1 MNHEY and CDR2 SVGEGT. The CDR3 region is CASSYLPSDRGGYEQYF. The CDR3 DNA follows: TGTGCCAGCAGTTATCTCCCCTCGGACAGGGGGGGTTACGAGCAGTACTTC.

This clonotype was counted between two and nine times. The rearrangement uses TRBV4-2 and TRBJ2-7; TRBD1 matches at 8 bases. Germline lookup yields CDR1 LGHNA and CDR2 YNFKEQ. The CDR3 is 16 amino acids. Trimming took 4 bases from V and 1 from J; bases not matched to a gene: 9. The CDR3 sequence: CASSRSLGTGSYEQYF. The CDR3 DNA reads TGTGCCAGCAGCCGCTCTTTAGGGACAGGATCCTACGAGCAGTACTTC.

In its sample, this clonotype was seen once. The chain carries TRBV20-1 and TRBJ2-7; 9 nucleotides line up with TRBD1. CDR1 and CDR2 from the germline V gene are DFQATT and SNEGSKA (reference sequence). CDR3 length: 13 residues. V lost 5 bases and J lost 3; bases outside the gene matches: 5. Here the CDR3 DNA reads TGCAGTGCTCAAGGGGACAGGGACTACGAGCAGTACTTC. Its protein is CSAQGDRDYEQYF.

This clonotype was found a few times. The chain joins TRBV11-2 to TRBJ2-7, with D perhaps TRBD1 or TRBD2 (5 bases each). Deletions cut 2 bases from V and 3 bases from J, with 26 bases between. CDR1 and CDR2 from the germline V gene are SGHAT and FQNNGV. The CDR3 loop spans 19 amino acids. CDR3 in amino acids: CASSLPVWGTQGGSYEQYF. Here the CDR3 DNA reads TGTGCCAGCAGCTTACCAGTCTGGGGGACGCAGGGTGGTAGCTACGAGCAGTACTTC.

Only a few counts were recorded for this clonotype. This chain links TRBV29-1 with TRBJ1-2; maybe TRBD1 (6 bases). The V gene lost 7 bases and the J gene lost 12 bases, with 18 bases spanning the gap. Germline V gene sequence: CDR1 SQVTM, CDR2 ANQGSEA. The CDR3 contains 11 residues. This CDR3 reads CSAQKGGADTF. Written as DNA, the CDR3 is TGCAGCGCCCAAAAAGGGGGGGCGGACACCTTC.

The chain employs TRBV5-6 and TRBJ2-7; no reliable D call. Germline V gene sequence: CDR1 SGHDT, CDR2 YYEEEE. Trimming cost V 0 bases and J 9 bases, with 13 bases left between them. CDR3 length: 13 residues. CDR3 amino acids: CASSLGSAGVQYF. DNA of the CDR3: TGTGCCAGCAGCTTGGGGTCGGCTGGGGTGCAGTACTTC.

Only a few counts were recorded for this clonotype. V is TRBV28 and J is TRBJ2-3; 9 positions match TRBD2. Trimming removed 1 base from V and 1 base from J; junction bases left unmatched: 12. Per germline, CDR1 MDHEN and CDR2 SYDVKM. The CDR3 has 19 amino acids. CDR3 nucleotide sequence: TGTGCCAGCAGTTTATCAATCAACACAGAGCGGGGGGGCACAGATACGCAGTATTTT. Protein product: CASSLSINTERGGTDTQYF. Full variable domain (missing parts from reference TRBV28 and TRBJ2-3): DVKVTQSSRYLVKRTGEKVFLECVQDMDHENMFWYRQDPGLGLRLIYFSYDVKMKEKGDIPEGYSVSREKKERFSLILESASTNQTSMYLCASSLSINTERGGTDTQYFGPGTRLTVL.

The gene calls are TRBV6-1 and TRBJ2-7, with 7 bases fitting TRBD1. The V gene's germline CDR1 is MNHNS and CDR2 SASEGT. CDR3 size: 14 residues. After removal of 6 bases from V and 2 bases from J, the junction contained 7 bases not matched to a gene. The CDR3 sequence is CASRRKGQTYEQYF. The CDR3 nucleotides read TGTGCCAGCAGGAGAAAGGGACAGACCTACGAGCAGTACTTC.

Many counts were recorded for this clonotype. The chain is built from TRBV4-3 and TRBJ2-2; D is unresolved. From germline, CDR1 is LGHNA and CDR2 YSLEER. The CDR3 has 14 amino acids. The V end was cut by 3 bases, the J end by 3 bases, with 8 bases between. The CDR3 reads CASSQGPYTGELFF. In nucleotides, the CDR3 is TGCGCCAGCAGCCAGGGTCCCTACACCGGGGAGCTGTTTTTT.

The rearrangement links TRBV2 to TRBJ2-7; D perhaps matches TRBD2 (5 bases). The CDR3 runs 12 residues. V shed 6 bases and J shed 4 bases, with 10 bases lying between them. Germline V gives CDR1 SNHLY, CDR2 FYNNEI. CDR3 in DNA: TGTGCCAGCAGAGATCGGAGGTACGAGCAGTACTTC. Residues: CASRDRRYEQYF.

V and J are TRBV20-1 and TRBJ2-7, with 14 positions matching TRBD2. The CDR3 length is 15 residues. The junction had 10 bases not matched to a gene; V was cut back by 6 bases and J by 6 bases. From germline, CDR1 is DFQATT and CDR2 SNEGSKA (reference sequence). The CDR3 DNA follows: TGCAGTGCCATTTACGGTGGACTAGCGGGAGGCGAGCAGTACTTC. It translates to CSAIYGGLAGGEQYF.

Only a few counts were recorded for this clonotype. The CDR3, as DNA: TGCAGTGCTACCAGAACCTACAATGAGCAGTTCTTC. It encodes CSATRTYNEQFF. The chain employs TRBV20-1 and TRBJ2-1; the D is unclear. Germline-derived CDR1 and CDR2 are DFQATT and SNEGSKA (reference sequence). V shed 4 bases and J shed 2 bases, with 6 bases lying between them. The CDR3 covers 12 residues.

The chain joins TRBV11-2 to TRBJ2-3; the D is unclear. With 3 bases removed from V and 2 bases from J, the gap between germline ends came to 12 bases. The CDR3 spans 15 residues. Germline lookup yields CDR1 SGHAT and CDR2 FQNNGV. The CDR3 DNA is TGTGCCAGCAGCTTTGGTCCGCGAGCCACAGATACGCAGTATTTT. Amino acids: CASSFGPRATDTQYF.

This clonotype was counted between two and nine times. The CDR3 bases are TGCAGTGCTAGAGCCCACTCAGAGGGTTTGGTTTATAATTCACCCCTCCACTTT. Its translation: CSARAHSEGLVYNSPLHF. The chain joins TRBV20-1 to TRBJ1-6; D is undetermined. CDR3 size: 18 residues. V was shortened by 1 base and J by 4 bases, with 20 bases between the two germline ends. Per germline, CDR1 DFQATT and CDR2 SNEGSKA (reference sequence).

This clonotype was seen only a few times. The gene calls are TRBV27 and TRBJ2-7, with D possibly being TRBD1 (5 bases). CDR3 size: 14 residues. Trimming left V 7 bases short and J 7 bases short, with 20 bases between. Germline lookup yields CDR1 MNHEY and CDR2 SMNVEV (reference sequence). Written as DNA, the CDR3 is TGTGCCAGCAAGCCCTTCGACAGCCTGGGGGAGCAGTACTTC. Translation gives CASKPFDSLGEQYF.

This clonotype was seen a handful of times. This chain connects TRBV20-1 to TRBJ2-3; D might be TRBD1 (6 bases). Germline CDR1 and CDR2: DFQATT and SNEGSKA (reference sequence). V shed 1 base and J shed 2 bases, with 16 bases lying between them. This CDR3 is built from 16 residues. The CDR3 spells CSARGSSWDITDTQYF. CDR3 coding DNA: TGCAGTGCTAGAGGATCTAGCTGGGACATCACAGATACGCAGTATTTT.

Many counts were recorded for this clonotype. This sequence joins TRBV7-6 and TRBJ2-1; 7 nucleotides match TRBD1. CDR1 is SGHVS and CDR2 is FNYEAQ in the germline V gene. With V trimmed by 6 bases and J by 5 bases, 4 bases remained unmatched. There are 13 residues in the CDR3. The CDR3 spells CASSLTGDNEQFF. The CDR3 nucleotides read TGTGCCAGCAGTTTAACAGGGGACAATGAGCAGTTCTTC. Together with reference TRBV7-6 and TRBJ2-1, the CDR3 gives the full variable domain: GAGVSQSPRYKVTKRGQDVALRCDPISGHVSLYWYRQALGQGPEFLTYFNYEAQQDKSGLPNDRFSAERPEGSISTLTIQRTEQRDSAMYRCASSLTGDNEQFFGPGTRLTVL.

The V call is TRBV7-9, the J call TRBJ2-1, with D hard to call. The germline V and J ends were trimmed by 8 bases and 9 bases, with 14 bases remaining between them. The CDR3 contains 12 residues. CDR1 and CDR2 (germline): SEHNR, FQNEAQ (reference sequence). The CDR3 DNA follows: TGTGCCAGCGGACGGAGTTCCGTTGAGCAGTTCTTC. The encoded protein is CASGRSSVEQFF.

The table lists this clonotype with many counts. CDR3 sequence (DNA): TGCAGCGTTGGACAGGGTACCTACGAGCAGTACTTC. This sequence encodes CSVGQGTYEQYF. The chain is built from TRBV29-1 and TRBJ2-7, with TRBD1 matching over 7 bases. Germline CDR1 and CDR2: SQVTM and ANQGSEA. J gave up 2 bases and V 4 bases, and 2 bases lay outside the gene matches. This CDR3 is 12 amino acids long.